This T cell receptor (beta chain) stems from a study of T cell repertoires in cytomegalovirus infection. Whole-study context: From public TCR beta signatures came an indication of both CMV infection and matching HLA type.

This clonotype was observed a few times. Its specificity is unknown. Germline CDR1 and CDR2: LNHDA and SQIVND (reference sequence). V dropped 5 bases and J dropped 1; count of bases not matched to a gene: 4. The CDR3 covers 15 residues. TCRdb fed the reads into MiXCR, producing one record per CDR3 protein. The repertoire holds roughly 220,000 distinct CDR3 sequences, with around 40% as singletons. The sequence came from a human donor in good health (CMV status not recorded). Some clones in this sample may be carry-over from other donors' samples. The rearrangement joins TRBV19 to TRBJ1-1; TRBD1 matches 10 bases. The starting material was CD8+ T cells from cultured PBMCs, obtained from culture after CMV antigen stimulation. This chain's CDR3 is CASSDRTGGNTEAFF. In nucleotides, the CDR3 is TGTGCCAGTAGTGACCGGACAGGGGGGAACACTGAAGCTTTCTTT.